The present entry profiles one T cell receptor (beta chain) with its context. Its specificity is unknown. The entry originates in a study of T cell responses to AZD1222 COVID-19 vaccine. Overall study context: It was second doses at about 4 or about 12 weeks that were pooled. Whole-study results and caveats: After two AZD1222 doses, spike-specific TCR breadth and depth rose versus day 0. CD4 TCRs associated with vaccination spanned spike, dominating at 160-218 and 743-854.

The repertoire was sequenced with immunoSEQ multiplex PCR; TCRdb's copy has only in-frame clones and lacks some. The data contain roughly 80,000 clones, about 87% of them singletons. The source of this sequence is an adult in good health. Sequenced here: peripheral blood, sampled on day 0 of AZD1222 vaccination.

The CDR3 here is CATSGAGAANYGYTF. In DNA form, the CDR3 reads TGTGCCACCAGTGGGGCGGGAGCGGCCAACTATGGCTACACCTTC. The V call is TRBV24-1, the J call TRBJ1-2; D gene unclear. Germline loops: CDR1 KGHDR, CDR2 SFDVKD. The CDR3 has 15 residues. Trimming cost V 5 bases and J 2 bases, with 14 bases left between them.